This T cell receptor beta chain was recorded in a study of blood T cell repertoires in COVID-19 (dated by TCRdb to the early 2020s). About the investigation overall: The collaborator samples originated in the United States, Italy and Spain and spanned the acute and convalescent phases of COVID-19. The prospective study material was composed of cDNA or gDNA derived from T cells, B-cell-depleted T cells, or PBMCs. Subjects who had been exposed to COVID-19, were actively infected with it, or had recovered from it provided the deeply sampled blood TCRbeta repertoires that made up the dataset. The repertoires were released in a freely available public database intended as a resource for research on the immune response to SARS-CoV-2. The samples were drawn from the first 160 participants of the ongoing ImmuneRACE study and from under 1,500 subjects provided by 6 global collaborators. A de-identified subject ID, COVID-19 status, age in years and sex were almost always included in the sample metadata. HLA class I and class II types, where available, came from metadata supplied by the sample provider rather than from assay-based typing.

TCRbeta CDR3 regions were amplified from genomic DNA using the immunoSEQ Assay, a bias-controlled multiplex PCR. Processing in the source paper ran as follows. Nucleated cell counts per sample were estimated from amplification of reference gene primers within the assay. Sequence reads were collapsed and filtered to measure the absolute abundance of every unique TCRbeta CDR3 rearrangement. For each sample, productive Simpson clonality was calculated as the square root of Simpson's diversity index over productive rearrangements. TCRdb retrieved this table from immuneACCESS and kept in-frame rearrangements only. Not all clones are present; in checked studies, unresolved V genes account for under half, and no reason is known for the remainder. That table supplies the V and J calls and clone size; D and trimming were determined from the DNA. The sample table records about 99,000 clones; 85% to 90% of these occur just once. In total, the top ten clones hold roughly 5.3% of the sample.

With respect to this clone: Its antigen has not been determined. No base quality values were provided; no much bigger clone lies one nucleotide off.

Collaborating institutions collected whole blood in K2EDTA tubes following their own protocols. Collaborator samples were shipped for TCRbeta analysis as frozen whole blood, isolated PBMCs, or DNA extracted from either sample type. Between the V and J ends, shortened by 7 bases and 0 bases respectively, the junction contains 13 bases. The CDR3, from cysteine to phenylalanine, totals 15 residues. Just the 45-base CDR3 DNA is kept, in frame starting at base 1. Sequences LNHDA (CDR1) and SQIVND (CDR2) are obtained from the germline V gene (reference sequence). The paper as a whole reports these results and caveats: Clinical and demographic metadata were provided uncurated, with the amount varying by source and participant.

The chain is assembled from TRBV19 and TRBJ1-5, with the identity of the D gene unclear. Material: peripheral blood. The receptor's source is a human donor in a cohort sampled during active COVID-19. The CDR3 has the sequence CASIMEPRSNQPQHF. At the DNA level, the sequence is TGTGCCAGTATAATGGAGCCGCGTAGCAATCAGCCCCAGCATTTT.